This TCR beta chain was recorded in a study of blood T cell repertoires in COVID-19. Turning to the study itself: The analysed material was cDNA or gDNA that came from T cells, B-cell-depleted T cells, or PBMCs.

The data were produced by immunoSEQ multiplex PCR, yet TCRdb's version contains in-frame clones alone and is incomplete. Of roughly 120,000 clones in the sample, 84% are singletons; the top ten hold 9.5% to 15%. This CDR3 contains 13 residues. V lost 5 bases and J 7 bases, leaving 12 bases between the germline ends. Germline CDR1 LNHDA, CDR2 SQIVND (reference sequence). This rearrangement joins TRBV19 to TRBJ1-5; D is possibly TRBD1 (6 bases). This receptor was obtained from an older woman with acute or convalescent COVID-19. The sequenced sample was peripheral blood. CDR3 nucleotide sequence: TGTGCCAGTAGTTTGCAGGGGCGCCAGCCCCAGCATTTT. Translation gives CASSLQGRQPQHF.